This TCR beta chain is drawn from a study of PD-1 blockade in classical Hodgkin lymphoma. The study's findings and limits: Patients who initiated nivolumab within 1 year of ASCT were excluded. Healthy donors were reported to have higher baseline TCR diversity than newly diagnosed patients. By C4D1, CD4+ diversity increased significantly, especially in complete responders.

The junction had 8 bases not matched to a gene; V was cut back by 0 bases and J by 4 bases. Germline V gene sequence: CDR1 SGHRS, CDR2 YFSETQ. This CDR3 is built from 16 residues. This clone was observed at least ten times. The antigen is undetermined. All patients relapsed after autologous stem cell transplantation, and brentuximab vedotin exposure varied. TCRdb's table, derived via immunoSEQ multiplex PCR, lists solely in-frame clones and lacks some. The sample shows nearly 55,000 clones, 81% of them seen only once. This TCR was recovered from a human donor with classical Hodgkin lymphoma. The chain links TRBV5-1 to TRBJ2-3, with 7 bases matching TRBD1. The sequenced sample was peripheral blood mononuclear cells (PBMCs), obtained at baseline. The CDR3 DNA follows: TGCGCCAGCAGCTTGGGCAGGGGGTTGCACGCAGATACGCAGTATTTT. Its protein is CASSLGRGLHADTQYF.